This TCR beta chain was captured by sequencing in a study of cytomegalovirus exposure and HLA in healthy donors (dated by TCRdb to between 2016 and 2019). For the study in its entirety: An earlier analysis of under 600 of the donors reported 250 to 300 Gb of sequence data and approximately 110 million unique TCR beta sequences from 150 million to 200 million T cells. All discovery cohort repertoires had been generated on a single sequencing platform. The number of typed donors differed by locus: roughly 620-630 for A, B, C, DRB1 and DQB1; some 500 for DQA1; 606 for DPA1; and roughly 450 for DPB1. Rather than using new phenotypic data, the later analysis identified candidate immune exposures from TCR beta sequences and from how often those sequences occurred across donors. To predict cytomegalovirus infection status, the study combined high-throughput TCR immunosequencing, statistical association of individual TCRs with disease status, and machine learning. The study used immunosequencing to profile the T cell repertoires of approximately 630 subjects and linked those repertoires to cytomegalovirus serostatus. Donor age, sex, ethnicity and CMV serostatus were collected together with the repertoire data. Genome-wide SNP genotypes for about 55% of the roughly 670 donors were used in a later genetic analysis, which treated that subset as a discovery cohort. Several DR-DQ haplotypes were handled as single units for association and clustering because linkage in the cohort was strong. The study was designed to test whether signatures of past pathogen exposure could be identified by cataloging public T cell receptors. A later analysis re-examined previously published TCR beta repertoires from roughly 720 donors and added high-resolution HLA genotyping to investigate patterns of TCR occurrence. Of the roughly 400 genotyped donors, 75% to 85% were placed in the genetic ancestry cluster associated with self-reported Caucasian donors. An earlier analysis of more than 450 of the donors used high-throughput TCR beta sequencing to judge whether each TCR beta V gene segment behaved as functional or pseudogenic. Roughly 300 gigabases of sequencing data and 75 million to 85 million unique TCR sequences made up an early release that covered some 640 HLA-typed donors. Among roughly 400 genotyped donors of the cohort, an average of approximately 200,000 unique TCR beta nucleotide sequences was sequenced per donor, of which about 19% were non-productive. Besides the first cohort of 500 to 700 subjects, a separate validation cohort made up of 120 different subjects was used. HLA typing included class I and class II loci at four-digit resolution.

Libraries were constructed by the immunoSEQ multiplex PCR assay. The multiplex PCR relied on a mix of 60 forward primers for TCR Vbeta segments and 13 reverse primers for TCR Jbeta segments. Amplification of the CDR3 region of rearranged TCR beta genes was performed with a multiplex PCR assay on genomic DNA. The Illumina HiSeq System was used to sequence the amplified TCR beta libraries as 87-base-pair reads. The source study handled its data this way. Across the 600 to 700 repertoires, a later analysis counted 60 million to 90 million unique TCR beta chains, 9.5 million to 13 million of which were shared by at least two donors. A nearest-neighbor algorithm error-corrected the raw reads and collapsed the reads into unique sequences, merging closely related sequences to remove PCR and sequencing errors. V, D and J gene segments were assigned by aligning CDR3 sequences to IMGT reference sequences. Each retained sequence needed at least a six-nucleotide match to both a V gene segment and a J gene segment. Rearrangements were classified as productive when the CDR3 lacked stop codons and remained in frame with V and J, and all other rearrangements were classified as non-productive. CDR3 was defined by IMGT convention, running from the second conserved V-encoded cysteine to the conserved J-encoded phenylalanine. The earlier analysis of about 640 of the donors excluded any sequence lacking an unambiguous match to a single V gene segment. In an earlier analysis of a few hundred of the donors, V segments were called functional above 56.7% productive rearrangements and were called segregating when the between-donor standard deviation exceeded 5%. A statistical classification framework was built for diagnosing cytomegalovirus status from the catalog of TCR beta chain sequences. In a later analysis, TCR nucleotide sequences were compared against IMGT/GENE-DB human TR gene sequences so that V and J genes could be assigned. A later analysis assigned CDR3 sequences and most-parsimonious VDJ recombination scenarios with the TCRdist pipeline. In a later analysis, each TCR beta chain was defined by its CDR3 amino acid sequence together with its V-gene family, and reads without a unique V-gene family were excluded. In a later analysis, several hundred highly shared, low-generation-probability nucleotide sequences were removed to address suspected cross-contamination and a sequencing artifact. For each public chain, a later analysis derived a clonal expansion index from normalized ranks of inferred template counts within each repertoire. A later analysis computed generation probabilities with a VDJ recombination model fitted to out-of-frame rearrangements, and checked the results against IGoR. Hypergeometric tests were used in a later analysis to score TCR-TCR, TCR-HLA and TCR-CMV co-occurrence, with a repertoire-size bias correction applied to the TCR pairs. To estimate false discovery rates, a later analysis permuted the HLA or CMV assignments 20 times. In a later analysis, co-occurring TCRs were grouped using DBSCAN, with TCRdist sequence similarity added in when clustering inside HLA-allele-positive subsets. Repertoires with fewer than 30,000 or more than 120,000 public chains were left out of co-occurrence clustering, as were about 5 repertoires with anomalous nucleotide sharing. Not all clones reach the TCRdb copy of this immuneACCESS table, which keeps in-frame sequences only. Checked studies attribute under half of the gap to unresolved V genes and leave the rest unexplained. V and J calls plus clone size are reproduced from that table; the DNA served to infer D and trimming. The sample contains some 150,000 clones, about 80% of them found a single time. Jointly, the top ten make up roughly 4.4% of the sample.

The cohort was made up of approximately 670 healthy bone marrow donors. Cohort members were all nominally healthy when sampled, although unrecorded immune exposures were likely present. The donor tested CMV seronegative and was one of the 352 seronegative cohort members. Each donor provided a peripheral blood sample, and peripheral blood mononuclear cells were used for TCR beta sequencing. Genomic DNA was extracted from the blood cell samples with the Qiagen DNeasy Blood Extraction Kit. CDR1 and CDR2, per the germline V gene, are MNHEY and SVGAGI. V is trimmed back by 6 bases and J by 4 bases, and the junction contains 2 bases that no gene match accounts for. The CDR3 goes from the cysteine to the phenylalanine over 13 residues. Only the CDR3 region is kept as DNA, spanning 39 bases read in frame from base 1. In the case of this clone: The antigen it binds to is not known. Base qualities are not at hand, and no much larger clone is one base apart.

On the study overall, not on this receptor specifically: The study listed 164 TCR beta chains as associated with cytomegalovirus. Because HLA typing was unavailable for some donors at each locus, only the typed subset was used in association tests. Some IMGT-functional V segments, including TRBV6-2 and TRBV6-3, could not be distinguished by the 87-base-pair reads and were therefore excluded. Immune exposure information for the cohort was limited to CMV serostatus. Correlated functional status among segregating V segments might be attributable to linkage disequilibrium, but an unknown experimental factor could not be ruled out. While some public TCRs were present in many individuals, most TCR sequences turned up only very rarely across donors. In a later genetic analysis, a missense DCLRE1C variant was associated with V-gene and J-gene trimming of TCR beta chains, and the association was replicated in an independent cohort. In an earlier analysis of approximately 590 of the donors, most TCR beta V segments appeared in productive rearrangements about 90% or about 30% of the time, broadly matching IMGT annotations. A further reported finding was that TCR beta sequences accurately predicted the HLA-A and HLA-B alleles for most subjects in the first cohort. The cohort was sequenced for TCR beta chains only, and without alpha or paired-chain data the features that could be detected were limited. At a false discovery rate of 0.05, a later analysis linked around 15,000 TCR beta sequences to specific HLA alleles. In vitro tests confirmed that three of the cytomegalovirus-associated TCR beta chains recognize cytomegalovirus antigens. In a later analysis, the rate of TCR association differed among HLA loci, with DRB1 alleles having the most associated TCRs and HLA-C alleles having the fewest. A cluster of highly shared sequence variants was judged likely to represent a technical artifact of the sequencing pipeline. The earlier analysis of 587 of the donors excluded roughly 17 rarely observed V segments, including chromosome 9 orphons, because counts were too low. Strong co-occurrence of HLA alleles, especially DR and DQ, made assigning TCR associations to individual alleles difficult. Several of the top co-occurrence clusters appeared to be linked to parvovirus B19, influenza, CMV and Epstein-Barr virus, according to a later analysis. Compared with equally common non-associated chains, HLA-associated TCR beta chains in a later analysis were more clonally expanded and had lower generation probabilities. The authors suggested that the approach could potentially be generalized to other disease states and immunological phenotypes. A later genetic analysis reported fewer N-insertions in productive TCRs among donors in an Asian-associated ancestry cluster than the roughly 720-donor mean. The classifier was reported to diagnose cytomegalovirus status with high specificity and sensitivity in both the original and validation cohorts. Presence/absence analyses assumed roughly uniform sequencing depth across donors, an assumption that may not hold. A later analysis found that most CMV-associated TCR beta chains appeared HLA-restricted, with HLA associations seemingly driven largely by CMV exposure.

The rearranged segments are TRBV6-5 and TRBJ2-3; 9 middle bases align to TRBD1. This receptor was identified in a man aged 30-40 years in good health and CMV-seronegative. What was sequenced was PBMCs. The CDR3 region has the sequence CASRRDRADTQYF. The bases are TGTGCCAGCAGGCGGGACAGGGCAGATACGCAGTATTTT.